The rows below give T cell receptor beta chains drawn from one sample of a study of regulatory T cells in long-lasting Graves disease. Each CDR3 protein gets one entry after TCRdb re-called the multiplex PCR reads with MiXCR. The table shows 400,000 to 600,000 distinct CDR3 sequences, with about 22% occurring only once. Specimen: peripheral blood mononuclear cells (PBMCs), collected when the disease was refractory, from a patient treated with antithyroid drugs. Source of these receptors: a female donor with Graves disease. Both conserved end residues are part of each CDR3. D genes are given only for firm matches. Some rows mark clone size as missing; the rest say once, few, many or name a class of expanded clone.

D gene	clone size	V gene	J gene	CDR3 protein	CDR3 DNA
NA	many	TRBV28	TRBJ1-2	CASSIRQRGYTF	TGTGCCAGCAGTATCCGACAGAGGGGCTACACCTTC
NA	NA	TRBV4-1	TRBJ1-1	CASSQPLEGPRGTEAFF	TGCGCCAGCAGCCAACCTTTGGAAGGACCAAGAGGTACTGAAGCTTTCTTT
NA	NA	TRBV7-6	TRBJ1-2	CASSSSGFGGYTF	TGTGCCAGCAGCTCCTCAGGGTTCGGCGGCTACACCTTC
TRBD1	few	TRBV20-1	TRBJ2-7	CSAITDRDQAYEQYF	TGCAGTGCTATCACCGACAGGGACCAAGCCTACGAGCAGTACTTC
TRBD1	many	TRBV11-2	TRBJ2-4	CASSLRALRDRKNIQYF	TGTGCCAGCAGCTTGAGAGCGCTCCGGGACAGGAAAAACATTCAGTACTTC
TRBD2	few	TRBV19	TRBJ2-7	CASSRLAGERYF	TGTGCCAGTAGTCGACTAGCGGGAGAGAGGTACTTC
NA	NA	TRBV7-9	TRBJ1-1	CASSPPNKEGEAFF	TGTGCCAGCAGCCCCCCCAACAAAGAAGGTGAAGCTTTCTTT
NA	few	TRBV29-1	TRBJ1-2	CSARMRDYGYTF	TGCAGCGCCCGTATGAGGGACTATGGCTACACCTTC
NA	once	TRBV5-1	TRBJ1-1	CASRGGGPEAFF	TGCGCCAGCAGAGGTGGGGGACCTGAAGCTTTCTTT
TRBD2	few	TRBV7-3	TRBJ2-5	CASSLGGTSGSAGETQYF	TGTGCCAGCAGCTTAGGGGGGACTAGCGGGAGTGCGGGGGAGACCCAGTACTTC
TRBD1	NA	TRBV6-1	TRBJ2-2	CASSELYRGGELFF	TGTGCCAGCAGTGAACTCTACAGGGGCGGGGAGCTGTTTTTT
NA	many	TRBV12-3/TRBV12-4	TRBJ1-1	CASSFGGVEAFF	TGTGCCAGCAGTTTTGGGGGGGTAGAAGCTTTCTTT
NA	NA	TRBV5-1	TRBJ1-1	CASSLTSTEAFF	TGCGCCAGCAGCTTGACCAGTACTGAAGCTTTCTTT
TRBD2	once	TRBV12-3/TRBV12-4	TRBJ2-1	CASSNAGDLEQFF	TGTGCCAGCAGTAACGCGGGGGATCTTGAGCAGTTCTTC
NA	few	TRBV3-2	TRBJ1-1	CASSPRDRMNTEAFF	TGTGCCAGCAGCCCCCGAGACAGGATGAACACTGAAGCTTTCTTT
TRBD2	once	TRBV2	TRBJ2-1	CASSAGAGGRNEQFF	TGTGCCAGCAGTGCAGGAGCGGGAGGGAGGAATGAGCAGTTCTTC
NA	many	TRBV11-3	TRBJ2-5	CASTLSLGGRETQYF	TGTGCCAGCACCCTCTCTCTCGGTGGGAGGGAGACCCAGTACTTC